This section outlines one TCR beta chain sequence together with its context. No cognate antigen has been identified for it. No much larger clone is present one base from it, and per-base qualities are unavailable. Ficoll-Paque density gradient centrifugation was the method used to isolate PBMCs. The sequencer listed for this sample is Illumina NovaSeq 6000. TCRalpha and TCRbeta cDNA libraries were constructed by 5'RACE with constant-segment primers, with sample barcodes and unique molecular identifiers being introduced. RNA was extracted from every sample with Trizol reagent. The libraries were amplified in two PCR steps, and the second step added a second sample barcode and Illumina TruSeq adapters. Libraries were sequenced on an Illumina NovaSeq with 2 x 150 bp paired-end reads. As for how the authors treated the data: With migec v1.2.7, reads were demultiplexed and then collapsed into UMI-guided consensus sequences. With mixcr v2.1.11, UMI consensuses were aligned to TRA and TRB V and J templates and assembled into clonotypes. Clonotypes were classified as expanded or contracted when called significant by both edgeR and NoisET, with noise models trained on biological replicates. For edgeR calls, a false discovery rate-adjusted p below 0.01 and a log2 fold-change threshold of 1 were applied. As an exploratory analysis of dynamics, PCA with hierarchical clustering was applied to max-normalized trajectories of the 1000 most abundant clonotypes. Each responding clone was given a CD4 or CD8 phenotype based on the CD4+ and CD8+ repertoires, which had been sequenced separately. Using fastp at Q25 and MiXCR, TCRdb reprocessed the public reads and kept productive beta chains. Merged by CDR3 protein, the rows form single entries marked with the most common genes and DNA. The V and J calls and clone size come from TCRdb's table, not from the authors' own analysis. Here the sample has about 200,000 distinct CDR3 sequences; over 9% occur a single time. The top ten clones comprise about 3.8% of the sample.

These data are taken from a study of T-cell memory formation after mild COVID-19 (dated by TCRdb to about 2021). Turning to the overall study: Most TCR sequence clusters were specific to one of the two donors. In a couple of donors, T-cell clones that expanded and contracted after mild COVID-19 were tracked by sequencing TCRalpha and TCRbeta repertoires over time. Two young, previously healthy adult volunteers, one female and one male, were included in the cohort. Overall study outcomes, separate from this receptor: From day 15 to 85, contracting clones showed balanced CD4/CD8 phenotypes, whereas a second wave of clones that expanded from day 15 to 37 leaned towards CD4+. Some responding clones were found in pre-infection memory, which suggests that pre-existing cross-reactive memory T cells took part in the SARS-CoV-2 response. SARS-CoV-2 specificity of the second-wave clones peaking on day 37 was not confirmed. Contracting CD4+ clones were located mainly in the CM and EM memory subsets, whereas CD8+ clones were found to be enriched in EMRA. The study covered only a couple of mild cases, and larger cohorts including severe cases with pre-infection samples were considered necessary.

According to the germline V gene (reference sequence), CDR1 reads DFQATT and CDR2 reads SNEGSKA. V lost 0 bases and J lost 5 bases, and the count of bases not matched to a germline gene is 3. Spanning cysteine to phenylalanine, the CDR3 consists of 14 amino acids. Just CDR3 DNA is preserved here, 42 bases in frame from base 1. Sequenced input: PBMCs or a T cell subset sorted from them (not recorded which). The TCR sequence derives from a man younger than 35 who had mild COVID-19 (a few samples of this study predate the infection). The sample titles of this study are shuffled in the database, so cell type and time point are left out; the donor was told from shared clones. The chain is encoded by TRBV20-1 joined to TRBJ1-4; TRBD1 lines up with 7 middle nucleotides. The nucleotide sequence reads TGCAGTGCTAGAGATATGGGACAGAATGAAAAACTGTTTTTT. It translates as CSARDMGQNEKLFF.